The rows below give T cell receptor beta chains drawn from one sample of a study of identical twins. TCRdb used MiXCR to reprocess the 5' RACE reads, holding one entry per CDR3 protein. Of 1.5 million to 2 million distinct CDR3 sequences in the sample, about 32% are singletons; the top ten hold 0.27%. The sample taken for sequencing was cord blood. The receptors shown here come from a newborn girl in good health. The CDR3 runs from the conserved cysteine through the conserved F or W. D genes are given only for firm matches. Rows may omit the clone size; those that give it use once, few, many or a size class.

clone_size	v_call	d_call	j_call	cdr3_length	cdr3_aa	cdr3_nt
few	TRBV5-1	TRBD1	TRBJ1-2	14	CASSTGQGVNYGTF	TGCGCCAGCAGCACGGGACAGGGGGTTAACTATGGCACCTTC
-	TRBV10-3	-	TRBJ2-3	13	CAISESNRDTQYF	TGTGCCATCAGTGAGTCTAACCGAGATACGCAGTATTTT
-	TRBV4-2	-	TRBJ1-3	14	CASSPQDGGNTIYF	TGTGCCAGCAGCCCTCAGGACGGTGGAAACACCATATATTTT
-	TRBV6-4	-	TRBJ2-5	17	CASSLLREQETKETQYF	TGTGCCAGCAGCTTACTTCGGGAGCAGGAGACCAAAGAGACCCAGTACTTC
-	TRBV25-1	-	TRBJ2-2	14	CASHPGLVTGELFF	TGTGCCAGCCACCCGGGGCTAGTCACCGGGGAGCTGTTTTTT
-	TRBV29-1	TRBD1	TRBJ1-4	16	CSVAGQAGTPNEKLFF	TGCAGCGTTGCGGGACAGGCGGGCACCCCTAATGAAAAACTGTTTTTT
few	TRBV14	TRBD2	TRBJ2-1	15	CASSPTSGVHNEQFF	TGTGCCAGCAGCCCTACTAGCGGAGTCCACAATGAGCAGTTCTTC
-	TRBV4-2	TRBD1	TRBJ2-1	16	CASSQDGTAAYNEQFF	TGTGCCAGCAGCCAAGATGGGACAGCGGCCTACAATGAGCAGTTCTTC
-	TRBV3-1	-	TRBJ2-1	18	CASSQERPRASPYNEQFF	TGTGCCAGCAGCCAAGAGAGGCCACGGGCTAGCCCCTACAATGAGCAGTTCTTC
once	TRBV5-1	TRBD1	TRBJ1-1	15	CASSLVQGGSTEAFF	TGCGCCAGCAGCTTGGTACAGGGGGGGAGCACTGAAGCTTTCTTT
few	TRBV9	TRBD2	TRBJ2-3	16	CASSLSGGTSTDTQYF	TGTGCCAGCAGCCTCAGCGGGGGGACTAGCACAGATACGCAGTATTTT
-	TRBV4-1	-	TRBJ1-6	16	CASSQGRGVLNSPLHF	TGCGCCAGCAGCCAAGGTCGGGGGGTTCTTAATTCACCCCTCCACTTT
few	TRBV24-1	TRBD1	TRBJ1-2	14	CATSDTTGGYGYTF	TGTGCCACCAGTGATACGACAGGGGGCTATGGCTACACCTTC
few	TRBV20-1	-	TRBJ1-1	13	CSASQRGATEAFF	TGCAGTGCTAGTCAGAGGGGGGCCACTGAAGCTTTCTTT
-	TRBV20-1	TRBD2	TRBJ2-3	14	CSASDGGGTDTQYF	TGCAGTGCTAGTGATGGGGGGGGAACAGATACGCAGTATTTT
-	TRBV24-1	TRBD2	TRBJ2-1	17	CATSGSGLAGTYNEQFF	TGTGCCACCAGTGGCTCGGGACTAGCGGGTACCTACAATGAGCAGTTCTTC
-	TRBV9	TRBD2	TRBJ2-5	17	CASSVRSSGVILETQYF	TGTGCCAGCAGCGTCAGATCTAGCGGGGTAATACTAGAGACCCAGTACTTC
-	TRBV11-2	TRBD2	TRBJ2-1	17	CASSLPIRGGAINEQFF	TGTGCCAGCAGCCTCCCCATTCGCGGGGGGGCCATCAATGAGCAGTTCTTC
-	TRBV10-3	TRBD1	TRBJ2-3	16	CAISGGLQGGTDTQYF	TGTGCCATCAGTGGCGGATTACAGGGGGGAACAGATACGCAGTATTTT